The sequence of this T cell receptor beta chain was determined in a study of control samples from healthy donors and cancer patients. TCRdb's copy holds only in-frame clones and misses some; the assay was immunoSEQ multiplex PCR. The data show 70,000 to 95,000 clones, 93% seen once. The germline gives CDR1 MNHEY, CDR2 SVGAGI. V was cut by 9 bases and J by 0 bases, with 15 bases left in between. The CDR3 is made up of 14 amino acids. V usage is TRBV6-5 and J usage is TRBJ2-7, with D perhaps TRBD2 (6 bases). Specimen: PBMCs. This TCR was recovered from a woman aged 40 to 50 with lung cancer. The DNA of the CDR3 is TGTGCCAGTAGGGAGGTAGACGCCTCCTACGAGCAGTACTTC. Its translation is CASREVDASYEQYF.